This TCR beta chain was retrieved from a study of blood T cells in healthy people across ages. The study, taken as a whole, reports: It was held that the diversity estimates obtained from one million T cells were underestimates.

Remarks on this clonotype: The antigen remains undetermined.

The total RNA that was extracted per sample amounted to at least 5 micrograms. Then a second PCR, running about 7 to 11 cycles, was carried out with a sample-barcoded 5' primer and a J-beta primer mix. TCRdb ran MiXCR on the 5' RACE reads and lists one entry per CDR3 protein. The sample carries around 1,000,000 distinct CDR3 sequences, less than 25% recorded once. V shed 5 bases and J shed 4 bases, with 8 bases lying between them. This CDR3 region has 12 residues. Germline CDR1 reads SEHNR; CDR2 reads FQNEAQ (reference sequence). The sample was also linked to a second study, of T cells of mothers and their children. That study reports: Unrelated mother-child pairs always had slightly, but never significantly, lower normalized overlap than related pairs.

J is TRBJ1-1 and V is TRBV7-9; the D is unclear. The receptor was isolated from a girl aged 2 to 10 in good health. The sequencing input was blood. The CDR3 sequence: CASSPPSTEAFF. DNA for the CDR3: TGTGCCAGCAGCCCCCCCAGCACTGAAGCTTTCTTT.